Each of the 10 T cell receptor beta chains below was sequenced from the same sample in a study of blood T cell repertoires in COVID-19. The data were produced by immunoSEQ multiplex PCR, yet TCRdb's version contains in-frame clones alone and is incomplete. The table shows about 94,000 clones, with around 87% occurring only once. Specimen: peripheral blood. These receptors originate from a human donor with acute or convalescent COVID-19. The donor label of this sample is uncertain.

This clone has only a few counts. For the CDR3, the DNA is TGTGCCAGCAGTGAAGTCGTTTGGGGAGGAGGCGAGCAGTACTTC. Translating it yields CASSEVVWGGGEQYF. The gene calls are TRBV6-1 and TRBJ2-7; perhaps TRBD2 as D (6 bases). The CDR3 contains 15 residues. Germline lookup yields CDR1 MNHNS and CDR2 SASEGT. V lost 1 base and J lost 6, with 16 bases in between.

The CDR3 spells CASSGGTHYTGELFF. The CDR3 coding sequence is TGTGCCAGCAGCGGCGGGACGCACTACACCGGGGAGCTGTTTTTT. The rearrangement links TRBV14 to TRBJ2-2, with a tentative D call TRBD2 (6 bases). CDR3 size: 15 residues. Between the trimmed V and J ends, which lost 5 bases and 3 bases, there was a span of 13 bases. Per germline, CDR1 SGHDN and CDR2 FVKESK.

The CDR3 nucleotides read TGTGCCAGCAGCTTGGCTGAGGAATTCTACAATGAGCAGTTCTTC. This gives the protein CASSLAEEFYNEQFF. The rearrangement links TRBV5-4 to TRBJ2-1; no reliable D call. The germline CDR1 and CDR2 sequences are SGHNT and YYREEE (reference sequence). CDR3 length: 15 residues. Trimming shortened V by 0 bases and J by 3 bases, and 10 bases separated the two germline ends.

The genes are TRBV18 and TRBJ1-1; no clear D. CDR3 length equals 13 residues. V dropped 3 bases and J dropped 1 base, with 6 bases sitting between them. CDR1 and CDR2 from the germline V gene are KGHSH and LQKENI. CDR3 DNA sequence: TGTGCCAGCTCACCCGCAGGGAACACTGAAGCTTTCTTT. Translating gives CASSPAGNTEAFF.

The chain combines TRBV7-9 with TRBJ1-6; TRBD1 matches at 7 bases. From germline, CDR1 is SEHNR and CDR2 FQNEAQ (reference sequence). This CDR3 has 15 amino acids. Trimming took 3 bases from V and 7 from J; bases not matched to a gene: 6. CDR3 loop: CASSLAGGGNSPLHF. Here the CDR3 DNA reads TGTGCCAGCAGCTTGGCAGGGGGAGGAAATTCACCCCTCCACTTT.

The table lists this clone with a few counts. The chain couples TRBV4-1 to TRBJ1-5; D is perhaps TRBD1 (5 bases). Deletions cut 0 bases from V and 6 bases from J, with 12 bases between. Germline V gene lookup returns CDR1 MGHRA and CDR2 YSYEKL. This CDR3 is 15 amino acids long. This CDR3 is CASSQERGQGQPQHF. The CDR3 region has the DNA TGCGCCAGCAGCCAAGAAAGGGGCCAAGGTCAGCCCCAGCATTTT.

V usage is TRBV7-2 and J usage is TRBJ1-3; TRBD1 agrees at 8 bases. Germline V lookup: CDR1 SGHTA, CDR2 FQGNSA. Trimming removed 6 bases from V and 2 bases from J; junction bases left unmatched: 9. This CDR3 spans 16 amino acids. CDR3 residues: CASSLITGGAGNTIYF. The CDR3 nucleotides read TGTGCCAGCAGTCTCATTACAGGGGGAGCTGGAAACACCATATATTTT.

This clone has only a few counts. The chain links TRBV2 to TRBJ2-2; D is unresolved. The CDR3 is 16 residues long. Germline-derived CDR1 and CDR2 are SNHLY and FYNNEI. V was shortened by 3 bases and J by 0 bases, with 11 bases between the two germline ends. The CDR3 DNA follows: TGTGCCAGCAGTGATGCAGGCCCCACGAACACCGGGGAGCTGTTTTTT. Its protein is CASSDAGPTNTGELFF.

The chain joins TRBV12-5 to TRBJ1-4; D ambiguous. Deletions cut 5 bases from V and 0 bases from J, with 16 bases between. Looked up from germline, CDR1 is LGHNT and CDR2 is FRNRAP. The CDR3 covers 17 residues. The CDR3 coding sequence is TGTGCTAGTGGTCCAGGCCGAGGGTCTGCAACTAATGAAAAACTGTTTTTT. Residues: CASGPGRGSATNEKLFF. The entire variable domain, with the rest obtained from reference TRBV12-5 and TRBJ1-4, is as follows: DARVTQTPRHKVTEMGQEVTMRCQPILGHNTVFWYRQTMMQGLELLAYFRNRAPLDDSGMPKDRFSAEMPDATLATLKIQPSEPRDSAVYFCASGPGRGSATNEKLFFGSGTQLSVL.

The rearrangement uses TRBV7-2 and TRBJ2-4; possibly TRBD1 for D (6 bases). The V gene lost 0 bases and the J gene lost 8 bases, with 14 bases spanning the gap. Germline assignment: CDR1 SGHTA and CDR2 FQGNSA. This CDR3 has 15 residues. CDR3 sequence: CASSLAHRAIDIQYF. DNA of the CDR3: TGTGCCAGCAGCTTAGCCCACAGGGCGATAGACATTCAGTACTTC.